The following is a TCR beta chain sequence with its context. CDR3 length: 13 residues. Per germline, CDR1 WSHSY and CDR2 SAAADI. Between the trimmed V and J ends, which lost 2 bases and 1 base, there was a span of 6 bases. Primers included in the PCR were 60 Vbeta and 13 Jbeta primers. TCRdb's table, derived via immunoSEQ multiplex PCR, lists solely in-frame clones and lacks some. The table shows some 150,000 clones, with 70% to 90% occurring only once. This entry is derived from a study of cytomegalovirus exposure and HLA in healthy donors. This sequence was found in a woman aged 40 to 49 in good health and CMV-seropositive. The chain joins TRBV10-2 to TRBJ2-7; D might be TRBD1 (5 bases). The sample taken for sequencing was PBMCs. The CDR3 nucleotides read TGCGCCAGCAGTGAGAGGGGTTCCTACGAGCAGTACTTC. Its translation: CASSERGSYEQYF.